The source of this TCR beta chain is a study of human T cells and chemical hapten exposure. Study in general: During the roughly 25-week study period, patients had diphenylcyclopropenone applied to the scalp every week. Chiefly women, the patients showed alopecia areata, totalis or universalis.

This CDR3 region has 15 residues. V shed 7 bases and J shed 0 bases, with 13 bases lying between them. Looked up from germline, CDR1 is LGHDT and CDR2 is YNNKEL (reference sequence). TCRdb re-derived calls from the RACE reads in MiXCR, one entry per CDR3 protein. This sample has 85,000 to 130,000 distinct CDR3 sequences, with approximately 12% found just once. Time point described: pre-sensitization, week 0. As to treatment: therapeutic diphenylcyclopropenone sensitization with weekly scalp DPC. The source was whole blood, collected in connection with sensitization to the hapten diphenylcyclopropenone (DPC). The J gene is TRBJ2-1, the V gene TRBV3-1, with D possibly being TRBD2 (6 bases). The source is a woman aged 45-65 years with alopecia areata. Some clones in this sample may be carry-over from other donors' samples. The CDR3 nucleotides are TGTGCCAGCAAACGGGGGAGTAGCTCCTACAATGAGCAGTTCTTC. It encodes CASKRGSSSYNEQFF.